These 30 T cell receptor beta chains originate from one sample sequenced in a study of T cell responses to AZD1222 COVID-19 vaccine. The repertoire was sequenced with immunoSEQ multiplex PCR; TCRdb's copy has only in-frame clones and lacks some. Of 96,000 or so clones in the sample, approximately 87% were seen once. Sequencing was performed on peripheral blood, taken on day 0 of AZD1222 vaccination. The receptor set was obtained from an adult in good health.

This clone was counted a single time. The V gene is TRBV28, the J gene TRBJ2-5; 8 bases align to TRBD2. The CDR3 has 15 amino acids. J lost 7 bases, V lost 4 bases, and 11 bases had no gene match. The germline V gene has CDR1 MDHEN and CDR2 SYDVKM. CDR3 DNA: TGTGCCAGCAGTTACTCCGGGAGGGCCCAGGGGACCCAGTACTTC. It encodes CASSYSGRAQGTQYF.

CDR3 residues: CASSTGSGATNEKLFF. Written as DNA, the CDR3 is TGTGCCAGTAGCACAGGGTCGGGGGCAACTAATGAAAAACTGTTTTTT. V gene TRBV19 combines with J gene TRBJ1-4; D is possibly TRBD1 (6 bases). Germline lookup yields CDR1 LNHDA and CDR2 SQIVND (reference sequence). V was cut by 6 bases and J by 0 bases, with 14 bases left in between. The CDR3 totals 16 residues.

There are a few counts of this clone. The chain links TRBV7-2 to TRBJ2-3; 10 bases map to TRBD1. V was clipped by 5 bases and J by 3 bases; unmatched bases: 5. CDR3 length equals 15 residues. CDR1 SGHTA and CDR2 FQGNSA come from the germline V gene. CDR3 nucleotide sequence: TGTGCCAGCAGCGGCGGACAGGGGGTGACAGATACGCAGTATTTT. This encodes CASSGGQGVTDTQYF.

This clone appeared once. The chain is built from TRBV27 and TRBJ2-1; 9 bases map to TRBD2. In germline, CDR1 is MNHEY, CDR2 SMNVEV (reference sequence). This CDR3 is built from 14 residues. Germline trimming cut 7 bases from V and 14 bases from J; bases unmatched to any gene: 15. CDR3 amino acids: CASIGGGNLAGKFF. The CDR3 DNA follows: TGTGCCAGCATTGGGGGGGGGAACCTAGCGGGAAAGTTCTTC.

CDR3 region: CASSVGQPSSYEQYF. The CDR3, as DNA: TGTGCCAGCAGCGTGGGACAGCCGAGCTCCTACGAGCAGTACTTC. The chain has TRBV7-2 and TRBJ2-7, with TRBD1 identical over 7 bases. The V segment lost 5 bases and the J segment 0 bases; nucleotides outside the gene matches: 7. The germline CDR1 and CDR2 sequences are SGHTA and FQGNSA. The length of the CDR3 is 15 residues.

This clone was seen once. V is TRBV6-6 and J is TRBJ1-5, with 7 bases aligning to TRBD1. Trimming cost V 5 bases and J 2 bases; bases outside gene matches: 3. There are 14 residues in the CDR3. Germline loops: CDR1 MNHNY, CDR2 SVGAGI (reference sequence). The CDR3 region has the DNA TGTGCCAGCAGTACAGGGGATGGCAATCAGCCCCAGCATTTT. It codes for CASSTGDGNQPQHF.

The chain employs TRBV5-1 and TRBJ2-5; possibly TRBD1 or TRBD2 for D (5 bases each). The V gene's germline CDR1 is SGHRS and CDR2 YFSETQ. This CDR3 spans 15 amino acids. V shed 0 bases and J shed 3 bases, with 12 bases lying between them. CDR3 DNA sequence: TGCGCCAGCAGCTTGGATCTGGGACGGAAAGAGACCCAGTACTTC. Its translation is CASSLDLGRKETQYF.

The chain uses TRBV3-1 (or the pseudogene TRBV3-2) and TRBJ2-3; D ambiguous. There are 14 residues in the CDR3. Trimming left V 2 bases short and J 3 bases short, with 9 bases between. Germline V lookup: CDR1 LGHDT, CDR2 YNNKEL (reference sequence). CDR3 sequence (DNA): TGTGCCAGCAGCCAATCTTTCATAACAGATACGCAGTATTTT. It yields the protein CASSQSFITDTQYF.

The genes are TRBV24-1 and TRBJ2-1; a weak D match, TRBD2 (5 bases). Trimming pared 5 bases from V and 4 bases from J, leaving 17 bases between. There are 16 residues in the CDR3. Germline V gene sequence: CDR1 KGHDR, CDR2 SFDVKD. The DNA for the CDR3 is TGTGCCACCAGTGGTAGCGCCCCCCGGATATACAATGAGCAGTTCTTC. Protein sequence: CATSGSAPRIYNEQFF.

DNA of the CDR3: TGTGCCAGCTCACTGGGGACAGGGGGCAACGAGCAGTACTTC. Protein product: CASSLGTGGNEQYF. V usage is TRBV18 and J usage is TRBJ2-7; TRBD1 aligns across 12 bases. The CDR3 contains 14 residues. V shed 4 bases, J shed 5 bases, and the junction held 3 bases outside the gene matches. Germline V gene data show CDR1 as KGHSH and CDR2 as LQKENI.

This clone was found once. The chain is built from TRBV2 and TRBJ2-4; possibly TRBD1 for D (5 bases). CDR3 length: 14 residues. Per the germline V gene, CDR1 is SNHLY and CDR2 is FYNNEI. V was shortened by 10 bases and J by 0 bases, with 13 bases between the two germline ends. The CDR3 loop reads CATQTDIAKNIQYF. In DNA form, the CDR3 reads TGTGCCACCCAGACAGACATAGCCAAAAACATTCAGTACTTC.

A single count supports this clone. V usage is TRBV5-4 and J usage is TRBJ2-3, with D perhaps TRBD2 (6 bases). Trimming took 5 bases from V and 3 from J, leaving 16 bases between them. The CDR3 is 15 amino acids. Germline V gene lookup returns CDR1 SGHNT and CDR2 YYREEE (reference sequence). CDR3 in DNA: TGTGCCAGCAGGTTGTTGGAGGGGAGGACAGATACGCAGTATTTT. Protein sequence: CASRLLEGRTDTQYF.

J is TRBJ1-1 and V is TRBV7-9; D not resolved. CDR1 is SEHNR and CDR2 is FQNEAQ in the germline V gene (reference sequence). CDR3 size: 15 residues. V was pared by 2 bases and J by 1 base, with 11 bases between. CDR3 loop: CASSLWEGSNTEAFF. Written as DNA, the CDR3 is TGTGCCAGCAGCTTATGGGAGGGATCGAACACTGAAGCTTTCTTT.

The chain recombines TRBV10-3 with TRBJ2-5; TRBD1 matches 9 bases. Trimming took 4 bases from V and 5 from J; bases not matched to a gene: 8. The V gene's germline CDR1 is ENHRY and CDR2 SYGVKD. The CDR3 consists of 15 residues. The CDR3 loop reads CAISGGQGIRETQYF. CDR3 coding DNA: TGTGCCATCAGTGGGGGACAGGGAATACGTGAGACCCAGTACTTC.

The rearrangement uses TRBV4-3 and TRBJ2-2; 12 nucleotides agree with TRBD1. Germline assignment: CDR1 LGHNA and CDR2 YSLEER. Trimming cost V 2 bases and J 7 bases; bases outside gene matches: 5. This CDR3 contains 16 residues. CDR3 loop: CASSQMGQGAGGELFF. In DNA form, the CDR3 reads TGCGCCAGCAGCCAAATGGGACAGGGGGCGGGCGGGGAGCTGTTTTTT.

The genes are TRBV10-3 and TRBJ2-7, with D perhaps matching TRBD1 (7 bases). The CDR3 covers 13 residues. Germline assignment: CDR1 ENHRY and CDR2 SYGVKD. V shed 5 bases and J shed 0 bases, with 8 bases lying between them. CDR3 residues: CAISQGGSYEQYF. The DNA for the CDR3 is TGTGCCATCAGTCAGGGGGGCTCCTACGAGCAGTACTTC.

The V gene is TRBV28, the J gene TRBJ2-7, with D perhaps matching TRBD2 (5 bases). Germline CDR1 and CDR2: MDHEN and SYDVKM. The CDR3 is 14 residues long. Trimming removed 1 base from V and 2 bases from J, with 9 bases in between. CDR3 nucleotide sequence: TGTGCCAGCAGTTTATTGCTCGGGACCTACGAGCAGTACTTC. It translates to CASSLLLGTYEQYF.

The CDR3 DNA is TGTGCCAGTAGTATGACAGGGGGCCGGGGCATTCAGTACTTC. This gives the protein CASSMTGGRGIQYF. The V and J genes are TRBV19 and TRBJ2-4, with 10 bases lining up with TRBD1. This CDR3 spans 14 amino acids. Germline CDR1 reads LNHDA; CDR2 reads SQIVND (reference sequence). J was trimmed by 9 bases and V by 3 bases; bases with no gene match: 5.

This clone was recorded only once. The chain carries TRBV3-1 (or the pseudogene TRBV3-2) and TRBJ2-2, with 9 bases lining up with TRBD1. The CDR3 is 15 amino acids. The trim removed 4 bases at V and 3 bases at J, leaving 3 bases unmatched. The germline gives CDR1 LGHDT, CDR2 YNNKEL (reference sequence). The CDR3 coding sequence is TGTGCCAGCAGCCTTACAGGGGGCGACACCGGGGAGCTGTTTTTT. Translation: CASSLTGGDTGELFF.

This clone appeared a single time. The J gene is TRBJ2-5, the V gene TRBV4-2; TRBD1 matches at 8 bases. CDR3 size: 15 residues. Germline values: CDR1 LGHNA, CDR2 YNFKEQ. V shed 1 base, J shed 5 bases, and the junction held 6 bases outside the gene matches. CDR3 coding DNA: TGTGCCAGCAGCCAAGCCGGACAGGGCGGCGAGACCCAGTACTTC. It encodes CASSQAGQGGETQYF.

This clone was found once. The V and J genes are TRBV19 and TRBJ2-1, with D unresolved. CDR1 is LNHDA, CDR2 SQIVND, per germline (reference sequence). Trimming shortened V by 3 bases and J by 3 bases, and 9 bases separated the two germline ends. CDR3 length equals 14 residues. The CDR3 DNA sequence: TGTGCCAGTAGTATGGAAAATAACTACAATGAGCAGTTCTTC. It yields the protein CASSMENNYNEQFF.

This clone was seen just once. The gene calls are TRBV2 and TRBJ2-5; D may be TRBD2 (6 bases). The germline V gene has CDR1 SNHLY and CDR2 FYNNEI. The CDR3 totals 14 residues. Trimming cost V 6 bases and J 5 bases, with 16 bases left between them. The DNA for the CDR3 is TGTGCCAGCAGGGCGAGTCTAGCGCTGGAGACCCAGTACTTC. This gives the protein CASRASLALETQYF.

The chain has TRBV2 and TRBJ2-6; D is tentatively TRBD1 or TRBD2 (5 bases each). Germline V CDR1 and CDR2: SNHLY, FYNNEI. V was shortened by 5 bases and J by 4 bases, with 21 bases between the two germline ends. This CDR3 contains 18 residues. CDR3 sequence reads: CASSLPGLPRTGANVLTF. CDR3 sequence (DNA): TGTGCCAGCAGTCTACCGGGGCTACCCAGAACCGGGGCCAACGTCCTGACTTTC.

V gene TRBV7-2 combines with J gene TRBJ2-5; TRBD1 agrees at 7 bases. Trimming at V came to 6 bases and at J to 0 bases, leaving 4 bases not matched to a gene. This CDR3 is 14 amino acids long. Germline V lookup: CDR1 SGHTA, CDR2 FQGNSA. The CDR3 DNA reads as TGTGCCAGCAGACAGGGGTTCGACCAAGAGACCCAGTACTTC. The encoded protein is CASRQGFDQETQYF.

This chain joins TRBV29-1 and TRBJ2-1; D unclear. There are 13 residues in the CDR3. Trimming shortened V by 1 base and J by 2 bases, and 6 bases separated the two germline ends. Germline V lookup: CDR1 SQVTM, CDR2 ANQGSEA. The CDR3 loop reads CSVEGHPYNEQFF. DNA for the CDR3: TGCAGCGTTGAAGGGCACCCCTACAATGAGCAGTTCTTC.

V usage is TRBV28 and J usage is TRBJ2-3; D unresolved. The CDR3 covers 13 residues. V dropped 7 bases and J dropped 4 bases, with 12 bases sitting between them. The germline V gene has CDR1 MDHEN and CDR2 SYDVKM. DNA for the CDR3: TGTGCCAGCACCCCCGGAGTGTCAGATACGCAGTATTTT. It specifies CASTPGVSDTQYF.

This chain links TRBV6-5 with TRBJ2-1; D is perhaps TRBD1 or TRBD2 (5 bases each). The germline V gene encodes CDR1 MNHEY and CDR2 SVGAGI. With 7 bases removed from V and 2 bases from J, the gap between germline ends came to 15 bases. The CDR3 spans 15 residues. The CDR3 region is CASTLLGTAYNEQFF. The CDR3 nucleotides are TGTGCCAGCACCCTCCTTGGGACCGCCTACAATGAGCAGTTCTTC.

The chain is built from TRBV14 and TRBJ1-6, with unresolved D. The ends were cut back, 4 bases at V and 9 bases at J, with 13 bases in the middle. The CDR3 has 14 residues. Germline V gene lookup returns CDR1 SGHDN and CDR2 FVKESK. This chain's CDR3 is CASSPRTGGSPLHF. CDR3 nucleotide sequence: TGTGCCAGCAGCCCACGGACCGGCGGTTCACCCCTCCACTTT.

This clone is medium-sized (0.01 to 0.1%) by share. This chain uses TRBV7-2 with TRBJ2-2; possibly TRBD2 for D (5 bases). The germline gives CDR1 SGHTA, CDR2 FQGNSA. Deletions cut 3 bases from V and 10 bases from J, with 12 bases between. The CDR3 is 13 residues long. This CDR3 reads CASSFSTIEELFF. Here the CDR3 DNA reads TGTGCCAGCAGCTTCTCGACTATTGAGGAGCTGTTTTTT.

The chain is built from TRBV7-2 and TRBJ2-2; TRBD1 matches at 7 bases. The germline CDR1 and CDR2 sequences are SGHTA and FQGNSA. The CDR3 totals 14 residues. Trimming cost V 8 bases and J 1 base; bases outside gene matches: 4. CDR3 protein: CASLGQMNTGELFF. The CDR3 nucleotides are TGTGCCAGCCTGGGACAGATGAACACCGGGGAGCTGTTTTTT.